A selection of T cell receptor beta chains follows, all from one sample in a study of blood T cell repertoires in COVID-19. Profiled with immunoSEQ multiplex PCR; TCRdb holds only in-frame clones, not every one. This sample has 330,000 or so clones, with approximately 89% found just once. What was sequenced was peripheral blood. These receptor sequences come from a woman aged 55-70 years with COVID-19, enrolled during active disease. Both conserved end residues are part of each CDR3. The order of the fields is D gene, clone size, J gene, V gene, CDR3 DNA, CDR3 protein. A D gene is named only where the DNA matches it firmly. Rows give clone size only sometimes, using once, few, many, or a class for an expanded clone.

D gene: -; clone size: -; J gene: TRBJ2-3; V gene: TRBV2; CDR3 DNA: TGTGCCAGCAGTGGGGCGCGGGGAACAGATACGCAGTATTTT; CDR3 protein: CASSGARGTDTQYF
D gene: TRBD1; clone size: -; J gene: TRBJ2-5; V gene: TRBV18; CDR3 DNA: TGTGCCAGCTCACCGGGACAGAAAGAGACCCAGTACTTC; CDR3 protein: CASSPGQKETQYF
D gene: -; clone size: -; J gene: TRBJ1-1; V gene: TRBV6-5; CDR3 DNA: TGTGCCAGCAGTTACCGGGGGGGTCACACTGAAGCTTTCTTT; CDR3 protein: CASSYRGGHTEAFF
D gene: TRBD1; clone size: -; J gene: TRBJ1-1; V gene: TRBV28; CDR3 DNA: TGTGCCAGCAGTCCACGGACAGGAGGATCGGACACTGAAGCTTTCTTT; CDR3 protein: CASSPRTGGSDTEAFF
D gene: -; clone size: -; J gene: TRBJ2-4; V gene: TRBV2; CDR3 DNA: TGTGCCAGCAGTGTAGACATTCAGTACTTC; CDR3 protein: CASSVDIQYF
D gene: -; clone size: -; J gene: TRBJ1-5; V gene: TRBV4-1; CDR3 DNA: TGCGCCAGCAGCCGCTATATGACTCCCGCCGATCAGCCCCAGCATTTT; CDR3 protein: CASSRYMTPADQPQHF
D gene: -; clone size: -; J gene: TRBJ1-6; V gene: TRBV19; CDR3 DNA: TGTGCCAGTAGTATAGCAGCAGGGCCCTTTGGATCACCCCTCCACTTT; CDR3 protein: CASSIAAGPFGSPLHF
D gene: -; clone size: -; J gene: TRBJ2-5; V gene: TRBV19; CDR3 DNA: TGTGCCAGTAGTATAGTCCCCCCAGAAACAGGGTCGGTAAAAGAGACCCAGTACTTC; CDR3 protein: CASSIVPPETGSVKETQYF
D gene: -; clone size: -; J gene: TRBJ2-2; V gene: TRBV5-6; CDR3 DNA: TGTGCCAGCAGCCCGGAGAGGTTCGGGGAGCTGTTTTTT; CDR3 protein: CASSPERFGELFF
D gene: TRBD1; clone size: -; J gene: TRBJ2-7; V gene: TRBV7-2; CDR3 DNA: TGTGCCAGCAGCCTCACCGGGACAGCATACGAGCAGTACTTC; CDR3 protein: CASSLTGTAYEQYF
D gene: -; clone size: -; J gene: TRBJ1-6; V gene: TRBV18; CDR3 DNA: TGTGCCAGCTCACCCCTAAAGAATTCACCCCTCCACTTT; CDR3 protein: CASSPLKNSPLHF
D gene: -; clone size: -; J gene: TRBJ1-5; V gene: TRBV3-1/TRBV3-2; CDR3 DNA: TGTGCCAGCAGCCAAAACAGCAATAGCAATCAGCCCCAGCATTTT; CDR3 protein: CASSQNSNSNQPQHF
D gene: -; clone size: few; J gene: TRBJ1-5; V gene: TRBV5-3; CDR3 DNA: TGTGCCAGAAGCTTGGCCGGTCAGGGCAATCAGCCCCAGCATTTT; CDR3 protein: CARSLAGQGNQPQHF
D gene: TRBD1; clone size: -; J gene: TRBJ2-3; V gene: TRBV7-3; CDR3 DNA: TGTGCCAGCAGCTTAAACAGGGGGCAAGATACGCAGTATTTT; CDR3 protein: CASSLNRGQDTQYF
D gene: -; clone size: -; J gene: TRBJ1-1; V gene: TRBV5-1; CDR3 DNA: TGCGCCAGCAGCTTGGCAAGAACAGGTGTGAACACTGAAGCTTTCTTT; CDR3 protein: CASSLARTGVNTEAFF
D gene: -; clone size: -; J gene: TRBJ1-1; V gene: TRBV7-8; CDR3 DNA: TGTGCCAGCAGCGGAACGGGGGGGCAAACTGAAGCTTTCTTT; CDR3 protein: CASSGTGGQTEAFF
D gene: -; clone size: -; J gene: TRBJ2-1; V gene: TRBV19; CDR3 DNA: TGTGCCAGTACCGACGTTCTGTTCGGGGATGAGCAGTTCTTC; CDR3 protein: CASTDVLFGDEQFF
D gene: -; clone size: -; J gene: TRBJ1-6; V gene: TRBV5-1; CDR3 DNA: TGCGCCAGCAGCTTGGCCGTGGGAGGGATGGCTTCACCCCTCCACTTT; CDR3 protein: CASSLAVGGMASPLHF
D gene: TRBD2; clone size: -; J gene: TRBJ2-5; V gene: TRBV5-1; CDR3 DNA: TGCGCCAGCGTATGGGGTACTAGCGGGGGCCAAGAGACCCAGTACTTC; CDR3 protein: CASVWGTSGGQETQYF
D gene: TRBD1; clone size: -; J gene: TRBJ2-7; V gene: TRBV5-1; CDR3 DNA: TGCGCCAGCAGCGGGGACAGAACCTACGAGCAGTACTTC; CDR3 protein: CASSGDRTYEQYF
D gene: -; clone size: once; J gene: TRBJ1-2; V gene: TRBV9; CDR3 DNA: TGTGCCAGCAGGGGAGCGGGGGTCTATGGCTACACCTTC; CDR3 protein: CASRGAGVYGYTF
D gene: TRBD2; clone size: -; J gene: TRBJ2-1; V gene: TRBV7-3; CDR3 DNA: TGTGCCAGCAGCTTAACGACGGCCCTGACTAGCGGGAAATACAATGAGCAGTTCTTC; CDR3 protein: CASSLTTALTSGKYNEQFF
D gene: -; clone size: -; J gene: TRBJ1-5; V gene: TRBV5-5; CDR3 DNA: TGTGCCAGCAGCCCGGAGGGCAGGCCCAATCAGCCCCAGCATTTT; CDR3 protein: CASSPEGRPNQPQHF
D gene: TRBD1; clone size: -; J gene: TRBJ1-2; V gene: TRBV5-1; CDR3 DNA: TGCGCCAGCAGCTCGGACAGGGACTATGGCTACACCTTC; CDR3 protein: CASSSDRDYGYTF
D gene: -; clone size: -; J gene: TRBJ1-2; V gene: TRBV6-4; CDR3 DNA: TGTGCCAGCAGTGACGGGAGAAGGAGCTACACCTTC; CDR3 protein: CASSDGRRSYTF
D gene: TRBD1; clone size: -; J gene: TRBJ1-6; V gene: TRBV3-1/TRBV3-2; CDR3 DNA: TGTGCCAGCAGCCCCTCCCAGACAGGGGGTATTTCACCCCTCCACTTT; CDR3 protein: CASSPSQTGGISPLHF
D gene: -; clone size: -; J gene: TRBJ1-5; V gene: TRBV6-2/TRBV6-3; CDR3 DNA: TGTGCCAGCAGTCCCGACAGGCTTAATCAGCCCCAGCATTTT; CDR3 protein: CASSPDRLNQPQHF
D gene: -; clone size: -; J gene: TRBJ2-1; V gene: TRBV5-1; CDR3 DNA: TGCGCCAGCAGCCCTCCCCGGGGAGCTCTCAATGAGCAGTTCTTC; CDR3 protein: CASSPPRGALNEQFF
D gene: -; clone size: -; J gene: TRBJ1-2; V gene: TRBV6-5; CDR3 DNA: TGTGCCAGCAGTTACTCGACACAGTTTTTTAATGGCTACACCTTC; CDR3 protein: CASSYSTQFFNGYTF
D gene: -; clone size: -; J gene: TRBJ1-2; V gene: TRBV11-2; CDR3 DNA: TGTGCCAGCAGCCCGACCCGGACGGGAGTCGGCTACACCTTC; CDR3 protein: CASSPTRTGVGYTF
D gene: -; clone size: -; J gene: TRBJ2-3; V gene: TRBV11-3; CDR3 DNA: TGTGCCAGCAGCTTAGCACTAGGTGATACGCAGTATTTT; CDR3 protein: CASSLALGDTQYF
D gene: -; clone size: -; J gene: TRBJ1-6; V gene: TRBV4-2; CDR3 DNA: TGTGCCAGCAGCCAAGCGTCGACAGCGGGTTATAATTCACCCCTCCACTTT; CDR3 protein: CASSQASTAGYNSPLHF
D gene: -; clone size: -; J gene: TRBJ1-6; V gene: TRBV6-5; CDR3 DNA: TGTGCCAGCAGTTACTCGGCAGGGCTGGGGTCACCCCTCCACTTT; CDR3 protein: CASSYSAGLGSPLHF
D gene: TRBD1; clone size: -; J gene: TRBJ2-7; V gene: TRBV19; CDR3 DNA: TGTGCCAGTAGTCCTCAGACAGGGGGCTCCGAGCAGTACTTC; CDR3 protein: CASSPQTGGSEQYF
D gene: -; clone size: -; J gene: TRBJ1-3; V gene: TRBV7-9; CDR3 DNA: TGTGCCAGCAGCTTAATGTCGGGGGGAGGAAACACCATATATTTT; CDR3 protein: CASSLMSGGGNTIYF
D gene: TRBD1; clone size: -; J gene: TRBJ1-6; V gene: TRBV18; CDR3 DNA: TGTGCCAGCTCATCCTTTACCGGGACAGCGAATTCACCCCTCCACTTT; CDR3 protein: CASSSFTGTANSPLHF
D gene: TRBD1; clone size: -; J gene: TRBJ2-2; V gene: TRBV24-1; CDR3 DNA: TGTGCCACCAGTGCCAACCGGGACAGGGGTCCTGCCGGGGAGCTGTTTTTT; CDR3 protein: CATSANRDRGPAGELFF
D gene: -; clone size: once; J gene: TRBJ1-2; V gene: TRBV19; CDR3 DNA: TGTGCCAGTAGGAGACAGGTTAACTATGGCTACACCTTC; CDR3 protein: CASRRQVNYGYTF
D gene: -; clone size: -; J gene: TRBJ1-2; V gene: TRBV29-1; CDR3 DNA: TGCAGCGTTGGCCCCAACCGGGGTGTAGAAGGCTACACCTTC; CDR3 protein: CSVGPNRGVEGYTF
D gene: -; clone size: -; J gene: TRBJ1-1; V gene: TRBV6-5; CDR3 DNA: TGTGCCAGCAGTTACACCAGGGATACTGAAGCTTTCTTT; CDR3 protein: CASSYTRDTEAFF
D gene: TRBD1; clone size: -; J gene: TRBJ2-1; V gene: TRBV3-1/TRBV3-2; CDR3 DNA: TGTGCCAGCAGCCAAGAAGGGCAGGGGGCGCGTTCGTGGAATGAGCAGTTCTTC; CDR3 protein: CASSQEGQGARSWNEQFF
D gene: TRBD1; clone size: once; J gene: TRBJ2-7; V gene: TRBV6-6; CDR3 DNA: TGTGCCAGCAGAGGGACAGGGGGATCCTACGAGCAGTACTTC; CDR3 protein: CASRGTGGSYEQYF
D gene: TRBD1; clone size: -; J gene: TRBJ1-2; V gene: TRBV7-9; CDR3 DNA: TGTGCCAGCAGCTTGGGACAGGCGGCTAACTATGGCTACACCTTC; CDR3 protein: CASSLGQAANYGYTF
D gene: -; clone size: few; J gene: TRBJ1-2; V gene: TRBV7-9; CDR3 DNA: TGTGCCAGCAGCTTAGACAGGGTGACTAACTATGGCTACACCTTC; CDR3 protein: CASSLDRVTNYGYTF
D gene: -; clone size: once; J gene: TRBJ1-3; V gene: TRBV19; CDR3 DNA: TGTGCCAGTACTAGGACAGAATACCACTCTGGAAACACCATATATTTT; CDR3 protein: CASTRTEYHSGNTIYF
D gene: TRBD1; clone size: -; J gene: TRBJ1-2; V gene: TRBV16; CDR3 DNA: TGTGCCAGCAGCCAACGCCGGGACAGGGGTTCCGGCTACACCTTC; CDR3 protein: CASSQRRDRGSGYTF
D gene: -; clone size: -; J gene: TRBJ1-5; V gene: TRBV13; CDR3 DNA: TGTGCCAGCAGCTCAAGTAGGGCTGGGGGGGCTTGGCAGCCCCAGCATTTT; CDR3 protein: CASSSSRAGGAWQPQHF
D gene: TRBD1; clone size: -; J gene: TRBJ1-3; V gene: TRBV2; CDR3 DNA: TGTGCCAGCAGTGAGCGAGGGGGCTCCTCTGGAAACACCATATATTTT; CDR3 protein: CASSERGGSSGNTIYF
D gene: TRBD2; clone size: -; J gene: TRBJ2-1; V gene: TRBV5-3; CDR3 DNA: TGTGCCAGAAGCTTGGGTAGACTAGCGGGGTCCAATGAGCAGTTCTTC; CDR3 protein: CARSLGRLAGSNEQFF
D gene: TRBD1; clone size: -; J gene: TRBJ1-1; V gene: TRBV6-5; CDR3 DNA: TGTGCCAGCAGCCGGGACAGGGGGCAGGCTGAAGCTTTCTTT; CDR3 protein: CASSRDRGQAEAFF
D gene: TRBD1; clone size: once; J gene: TRBJ1-5; V gene: TRBV6-6; CDR3 DNA: TGTGCCAGCACCGGACAGGGGAGCAATCAGCCCCAGCATTTT; CDR3 protein: CASTGQGSNQPQHF
D gene: -; clone size: -; J gene: TRBJ1-1; V gene: TRBV7-9; CDR3 DNA: TGTGCCAGCAGCTTAATCTCGGACACTGAAGCTTTCTTT; CDR3 protein: CASSLISDTEAFF
D gene: -; clone size: -; J gene: TRBJ2-3; V gene: TRBV19; CDR3 DNA: TGTGCCAGTAGTACCCCGGGACTGGGCACAGATACGCAGTATTTT; CDR3 protein: CASSTPGLGTDTQYF
D gene: TRBD1; clone size: -; J gene: TRBJ1-1; V gene: TRBV19; CDR3 DNA: TGTGCCAGTAGAGACAGGGGGAGAGAGACTGAAGCTTTCTTT; CDR3 protein: CASRDRGRETEAFF